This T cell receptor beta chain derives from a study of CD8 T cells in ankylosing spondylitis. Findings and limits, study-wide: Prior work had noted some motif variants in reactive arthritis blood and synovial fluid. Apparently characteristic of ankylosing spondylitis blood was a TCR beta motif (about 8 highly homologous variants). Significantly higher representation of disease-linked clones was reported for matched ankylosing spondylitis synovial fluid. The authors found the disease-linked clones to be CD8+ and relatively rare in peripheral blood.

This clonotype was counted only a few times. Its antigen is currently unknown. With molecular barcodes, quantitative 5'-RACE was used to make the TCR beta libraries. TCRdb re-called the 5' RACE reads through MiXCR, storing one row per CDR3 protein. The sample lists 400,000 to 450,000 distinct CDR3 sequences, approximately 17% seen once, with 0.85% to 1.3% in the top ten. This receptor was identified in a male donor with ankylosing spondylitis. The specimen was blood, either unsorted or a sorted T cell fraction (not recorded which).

The CDR3 here is CASILGGGPEAFF. DNA for the CDR3: TGTGCCAGCATCCTTGGGGGGGGGCCTGAAGCTTTCTTT. The chain recombines TRBV12-3 or TRBV12-4 with TRBJ1-1, with TRBD1 as a possible D gene (6 bases). The CDR3 loop spans 13 amino acids. V lost 7 bases and J lost 6, with 15 bases in between.